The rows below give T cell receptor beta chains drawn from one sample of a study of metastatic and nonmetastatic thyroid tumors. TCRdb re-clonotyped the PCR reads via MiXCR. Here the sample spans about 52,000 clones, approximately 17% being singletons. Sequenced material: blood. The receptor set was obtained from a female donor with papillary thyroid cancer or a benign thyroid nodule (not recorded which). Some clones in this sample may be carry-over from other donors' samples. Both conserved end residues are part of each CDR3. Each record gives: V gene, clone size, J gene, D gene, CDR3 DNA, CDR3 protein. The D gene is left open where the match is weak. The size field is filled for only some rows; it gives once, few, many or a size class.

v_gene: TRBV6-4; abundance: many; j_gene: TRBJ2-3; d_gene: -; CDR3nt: TGTGCCAGCAGTGACTCGAGCGGGTCAAGCACAGATACGCAGTATTTT; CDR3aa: CASSDSSGSSTDTQYF
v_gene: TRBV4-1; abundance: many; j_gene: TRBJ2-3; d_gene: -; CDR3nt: TGCGCCAGCAGCCAAGAACAGCATACGCAGTATTTT; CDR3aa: CASSQEQHTQYF
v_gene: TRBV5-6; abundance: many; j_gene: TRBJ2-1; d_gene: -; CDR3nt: TGTGCCAGCAGCTCCGGACTGTCCTACAATGAGCAGTTCTTC; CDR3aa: CASSSGLSYNEQFF
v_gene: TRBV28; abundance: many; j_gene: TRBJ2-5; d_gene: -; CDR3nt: TGTGCCAGCAGAACCTCGAGGACTATACAGGAGACCCAGTACTTC; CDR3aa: CASRTSRTIQETQYF
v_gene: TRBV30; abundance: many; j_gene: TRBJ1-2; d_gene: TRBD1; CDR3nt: TGTGCCTGGAGCAGACAGGGCCAAGGCTATGGCTACACCTTC; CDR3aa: CAWSRQGQGYGYTF
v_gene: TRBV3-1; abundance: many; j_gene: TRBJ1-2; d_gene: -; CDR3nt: TGTGCCAGCAGCCCCGGGACACCAGGACATGGCTACACCTTC; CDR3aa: CASSPGTPGHGYTF
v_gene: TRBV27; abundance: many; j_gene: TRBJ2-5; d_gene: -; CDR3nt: TGTGCCAGCAGTATAGGGACCGCCGTGGGGACCCAGTACTTC; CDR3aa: CASSIGTAVGTQYF
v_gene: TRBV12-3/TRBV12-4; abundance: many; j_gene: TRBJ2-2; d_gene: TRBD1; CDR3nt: TGTGCCAGCAGTTTAATGGGACAGACGGGCGGGGAGCTGTTTTTT; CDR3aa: CASSLMGQTGGELFF
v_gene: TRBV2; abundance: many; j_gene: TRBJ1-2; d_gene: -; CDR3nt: TGTGCCAGCAGTGAAGCGGAGGAGGGTTGGAATGGCTACACCTTC; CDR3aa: CASSEAEEGWNGYTF
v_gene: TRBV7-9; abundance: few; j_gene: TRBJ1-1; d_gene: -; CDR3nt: TGTGCCAGCACTCTAGGGACTGAAGCTTTCTTT; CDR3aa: CASTLGTEAFF
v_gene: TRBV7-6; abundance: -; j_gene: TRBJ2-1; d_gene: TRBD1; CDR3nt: TGTGCCAGCAGCTTGCAGGGGGCCCAGGGTTTTCATGAGCAGTTCTTC; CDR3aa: CASSLQGAQGFHEQFF
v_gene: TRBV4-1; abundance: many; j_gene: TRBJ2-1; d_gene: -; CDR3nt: TGCGCCAGCAGCCAGCCAGGGTCGGGGTACAATGAGCAGTTCTTC; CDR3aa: CASSQPGSGYNEQFF
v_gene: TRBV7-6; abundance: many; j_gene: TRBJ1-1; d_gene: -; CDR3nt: TGTGCCAGCAGCTTGACAGGGAACACTGAAGCTTTCTTT; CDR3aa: CASSLTGNTEAFF
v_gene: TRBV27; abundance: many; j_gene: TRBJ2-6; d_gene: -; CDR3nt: TGTGCCACCAGGGTGTCTGGGGCCAACGTCCTGACTTTC; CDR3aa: CATRVSGANVLTF
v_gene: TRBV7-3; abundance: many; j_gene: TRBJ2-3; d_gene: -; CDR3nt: TGTGCCAGCAGCTTAGTTGGGAGGGCCAGGGGGGCAGATACGCAGTATTTT; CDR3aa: CASSLVGRARGADTQYF
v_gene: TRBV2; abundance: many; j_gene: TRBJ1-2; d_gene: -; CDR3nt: TGTGCCAGCAGCGGGGTAGGCTACACCTTC; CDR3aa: CASSGVGYTF
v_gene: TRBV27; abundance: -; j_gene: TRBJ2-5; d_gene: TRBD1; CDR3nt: TGTGCCAGCAGAGTCCTAGGGGGCCCGTGGGAGACCAAGTACTTC; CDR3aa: CASRVLGGPWETKYF
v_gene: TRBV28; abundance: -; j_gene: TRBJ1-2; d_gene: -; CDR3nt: TGTGCCAGCAGTTTTGCGGAAGTCTCCTATGGATACAACTTC; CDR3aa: CASSFAEVSYGYNF
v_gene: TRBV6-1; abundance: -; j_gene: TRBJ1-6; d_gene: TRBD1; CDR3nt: TGTGCCAGCAGTCAATGGACAGGGGGATCACCCCTCCACTTT; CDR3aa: CASSQWTGGSPLHF
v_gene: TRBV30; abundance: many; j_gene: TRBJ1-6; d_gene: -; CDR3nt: TGTGCCTGGGCCCCCGTTGCCAATTCACCCCTCCACTTT; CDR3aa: CAWAPVANSPLHF
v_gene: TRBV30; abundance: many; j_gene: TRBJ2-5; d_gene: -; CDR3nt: TGTGCCTGGAGTCGGGGCCAAGAGACCCAGTACTTC; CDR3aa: CAWSRGQETQYF
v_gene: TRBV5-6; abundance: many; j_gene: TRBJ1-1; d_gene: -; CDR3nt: TGTGCCAGCAGCGACTCCCGGGGCCCTAAGAACACTGAAGCTTTCTTT; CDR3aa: CASSDSRGPKNTEAFF
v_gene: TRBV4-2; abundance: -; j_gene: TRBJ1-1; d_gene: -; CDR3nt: TGTGCCAGCAGCCAAGACAAGGGGGGTTGGAACACTGAAGCTTTCTTT; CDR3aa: CASSQDKGGWNTEAFF
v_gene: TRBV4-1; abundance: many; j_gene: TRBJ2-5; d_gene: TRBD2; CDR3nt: TGCGCCAGCAGCCAAGTGGCGGGGGGGGAGACCCAGTACTTC; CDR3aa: CASSQVAGGETQYF
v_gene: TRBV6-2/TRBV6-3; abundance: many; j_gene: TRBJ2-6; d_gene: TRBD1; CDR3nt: TGTGCCAGCAGCTTGGGACAGTTCTCTGGGGCCAACGTCCTGACTTTC; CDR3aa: CASSLGQFSGANVLTF
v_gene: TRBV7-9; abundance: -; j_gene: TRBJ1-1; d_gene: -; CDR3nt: TGTGCCAGCAGCTTAGCTCTCACGGCCGGCACTGAAGCTTTCTTT; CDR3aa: CASSLALTAGTEAFF
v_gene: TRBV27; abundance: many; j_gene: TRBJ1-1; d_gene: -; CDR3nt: TGTGCCAGCAGACGGGGGTGGGACACTGAAGCTTTCTTT; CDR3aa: CASRRGWDTEAFF
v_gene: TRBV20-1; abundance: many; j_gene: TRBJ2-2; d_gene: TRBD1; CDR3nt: TGCAGTGCTAGAGGGATCGGGACAGGGAACACCGGGGAGCTGTTTTTT; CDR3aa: CSARGIGTGNTGELFF
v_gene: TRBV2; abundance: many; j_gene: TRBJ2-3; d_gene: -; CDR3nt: TGTGCCAGCAGATCGTCGGGATTAAACACAGATACGCAGTATTTT; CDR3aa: CASRSSGLNTDTQYF
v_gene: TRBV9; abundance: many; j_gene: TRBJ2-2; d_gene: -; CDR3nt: TGTGCCAGCAGCGAAAACACCGGGGAGCTGTTTTTT; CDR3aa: CASSENTGELFF
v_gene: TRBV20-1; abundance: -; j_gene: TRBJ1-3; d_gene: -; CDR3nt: TGCAGTGCTAGAGGAAGACAGCTTTTTGGAAACACCATATATTTT; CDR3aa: CSARGRQLFGNTIYF
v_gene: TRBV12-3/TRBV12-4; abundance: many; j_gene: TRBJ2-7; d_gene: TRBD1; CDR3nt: TGTGCCAGCAGTCCGACCGACAGGGGGAACGAGCAGTACTTC; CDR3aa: CASSPTDRGNEQYF
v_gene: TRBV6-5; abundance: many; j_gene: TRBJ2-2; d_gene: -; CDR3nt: TGTGCCAGCAGTTATATCAACCCACTCTACACCGGGGAGCTGTTTTTT; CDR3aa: CASSYINPLYTGELFF
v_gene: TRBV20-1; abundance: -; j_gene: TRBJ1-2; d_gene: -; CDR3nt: TGCAGTGCTAGTGATCCCCTGGACAGCTATGGCCACACCTTC; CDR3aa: CSASDPLDSYGHTF
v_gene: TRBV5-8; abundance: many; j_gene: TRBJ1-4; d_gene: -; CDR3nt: TGTGCCAGCAGGACAAAGACTGGTCTTAATGAAAAACTGTTTTTT; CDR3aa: CASRTKTGLNEKLFF
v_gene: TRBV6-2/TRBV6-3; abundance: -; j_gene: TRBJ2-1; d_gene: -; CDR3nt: TGTGCCAGCAGCAAGACTAGTCGTGAGCCGTTCTTC; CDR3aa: CASSKTSREPFF
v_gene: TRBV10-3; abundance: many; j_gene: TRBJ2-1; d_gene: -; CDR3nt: TGTGCCATCAGTGCAGGACTTTACAATGAGCAGTTCTTC; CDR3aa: CAISAGLYNEQFF
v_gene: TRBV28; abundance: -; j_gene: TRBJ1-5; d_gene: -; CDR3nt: TGTGCCAGCAGTACCCCCAGTACACGGGACCGGGGGTCCCAGCATTTT; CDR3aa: CASSTPSTRDRGSQHF
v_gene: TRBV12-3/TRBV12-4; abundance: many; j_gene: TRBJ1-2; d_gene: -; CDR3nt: TGTGCCAGCAGTCTTGGACACGCGCAGAACTATGGCTACACCTTC; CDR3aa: CASSLGHAQNYGYTF
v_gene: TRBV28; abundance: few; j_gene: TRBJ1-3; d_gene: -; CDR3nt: TGTGCCAGCAGTTTACGTGGGCTCGGTGGAAACACTATATATTTT; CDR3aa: CASSLRGLGGNTIYF
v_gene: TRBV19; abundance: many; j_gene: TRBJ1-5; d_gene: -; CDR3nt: TGTGCCAGTAGGGTACCGGGGGGCTATCAGCCCCAGCATTTT; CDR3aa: CASRVPGGYQPQHF
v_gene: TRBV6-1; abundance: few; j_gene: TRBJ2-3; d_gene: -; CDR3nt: TGTGCCAGCAGTGAAGGTGTCGGGAGTGCCGGGACAGATACGCAGTATTTT; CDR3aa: CASSEGVGSAGTDTQYF
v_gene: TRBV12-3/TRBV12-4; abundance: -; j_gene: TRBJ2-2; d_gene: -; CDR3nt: TGTGCCAGCAGTCCCACTAGCACCGGGGAGCTGTTTTTT; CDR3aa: CASSPTSTGELFF
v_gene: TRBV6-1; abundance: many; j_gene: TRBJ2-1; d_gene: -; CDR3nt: TGTGCCAGCAGGGGGTCCTTAGCGGAGAATGAGCAGTTCTTC; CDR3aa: CASRGSLAENEQFF
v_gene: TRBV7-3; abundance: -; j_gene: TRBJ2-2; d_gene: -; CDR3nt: TGTGCCAGCAGCCCCACAGGTAACACCGGTGATCTGTTTTTT; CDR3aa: CASSPTGNTGDLFF
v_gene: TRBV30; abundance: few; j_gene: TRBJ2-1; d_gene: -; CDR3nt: TGTGCCTGGGAGCGGTATGGCGGGAATGAGCAGTTCTTC; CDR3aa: CAWERYGGNEQFF
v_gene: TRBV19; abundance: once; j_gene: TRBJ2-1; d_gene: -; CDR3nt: TGTGCCAGTAGTGTGTCTAAGGTTCTCGCCCACAATGAGCAGTTATTC; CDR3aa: CASSVSKVLAHNEQLF
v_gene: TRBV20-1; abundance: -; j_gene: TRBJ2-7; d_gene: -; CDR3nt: TGCAGTGCTAGAGATAGTCGTACCCAGGTCCTCTACGAGCAGTACTTC; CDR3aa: CSARDSRTQVLYEQYF